These T cell receptor beta chains were read from a single sample in a study of CD8 T cells in Susac syndrome. TCRdb re-analysed the immunoSEQ multiplex PCR reads in MiXCR, keeping a single row per CDR3 protein. The sample contains roughly 150,000 distinct CDR3 sequences, more than 85% of which appear only once. What was sequenced was CD8+ T cells from PBMCs. The receptors come from a human donor with Susac syndrome. The CDR3 runs from the conserved cysteine through the conserved F or W. The D gene is left open where the match is weak. Rows may omit the clone size; those that give it use once, few, many or a size class.

j_call v_call cdr3_length clone_size d_call cdr3_aa cdr3_nt
TRBJ1-2 TRBV27 16 . TRBD1 CASSPQGTGGLYGYTF TGTGCCAGCAGTCCTCAAGGAACAGGGGGCCTCTATGGCTACACCTTC
TRBJ2-7 TRBV7-7 14 . . CASSPGAGWYEQYF TGTGCTAGCAGCCCGGGTGCTGGTTGGTACGAGCAGTACTTC
TRBJ2-7 TRBV10-3 12 . . CATASSPYEQYF TGTGCCACCGCTAGTAGTCCCTACGAGCAGTACTTC
TRBJ2-7 TRBV9 14 few TRBD1 CASSFGTDSYEQYF TGTGCCAGCAGCTTTGGGACAGACTCCTACGAGCAGTACTTC
TRBJ2-1 TRBV9 14 . TRBD2 CASSVEREGNEQFF TGTGCCAGCAGCGTAGAGCGGGAGGGGAATGAGCAGTTCTTC
TRBJ2-7 TRBV30 16 . TRBD2 CAWSVRWTSGTYEQYF TGTGCCTGGAGTGTACGTTGGACTAGCGGTACCTACGAGCAGTACTTC
TRBJ2-3 TRBV5-6 17 . . CASSASRTAPVTDTQYF TGTGCCAGCAGCGCTTCCCGGACAGCACCAGTCACAGATACGCAGTATTTT
TRBJ1-2 TRBV20-1 17 . . CSARETGADRANYGYTF TGCAGTGCTAGAGAAACGGGGGCCGATAGAGCTAACTATGGCTACACCTTC
TRBJ2-1 TRBV19 18 . . CASSIVGLNLYGDNEQFF TGTGCCAGTAGTATAGTTGGACTCAACCTTTATGGGGACAATGAGCAGTTCTTC
TRBJ2-1 TRBV7-9 11 . TRBD2 CATRGGDEQFF TGTGCCACCCGTGGGGGGGATGAGCAGTTCTTC
TRBJ2-7 TRBV30 12 . TRBD2 CARGTSGYEQYF TGTGCCCGCGGGACTAGCGGATACGAGCAGTACTTC
TRBJ2-1 TRBV27 15 . TRBD1 CASSSGTGGSNEQFF TGTGCCAGCAGTTCGGGTACAGGGGGGTCCAATGAGCAGTTCTTC
TRBJ2-5 TRBV29-1 16 . TRBD1 CSVELVVGRGQETQYF TGCAGCGTTGAGCTCGTTGTAGGCAGGGGGCAAGAGACCCAGTACTTC
TRBJ2-5 TRBV18 12 . . CASSPGDETQYF TGTGCCAGCTCACCAGGGGACGAGACCCAGTACTTC
TRBJ2-7 TRBV27 14 . . CASSLSTVGYEQYF TGTGCCAGCAGTTTATCCACCGTGGGATACGAGCAGTACTTC
TRBJ2-7 TRBV7-6 16 . TRBD2 CASSPRAGGPLGEQYF TGTGCCAGCAGCCCTAGGGCGGGAGGGCCCTTGGGCGAGCAGTACTTC
TRBJ2-7 TRBV5-5 13 . . CASSLAGCHEQYF TGTGCCAGCAGCTTGGCAGGGTGTCACGAGCAGTACTTC